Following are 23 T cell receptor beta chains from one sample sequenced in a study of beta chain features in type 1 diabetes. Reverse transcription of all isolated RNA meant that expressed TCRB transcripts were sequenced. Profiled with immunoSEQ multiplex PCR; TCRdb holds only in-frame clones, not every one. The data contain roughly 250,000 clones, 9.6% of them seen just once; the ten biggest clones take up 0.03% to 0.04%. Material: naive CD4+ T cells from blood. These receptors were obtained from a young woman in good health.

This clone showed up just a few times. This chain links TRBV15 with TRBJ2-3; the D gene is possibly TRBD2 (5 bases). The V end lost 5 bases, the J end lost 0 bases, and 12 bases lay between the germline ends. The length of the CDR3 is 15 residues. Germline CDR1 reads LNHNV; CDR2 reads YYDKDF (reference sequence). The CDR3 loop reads CATSPGKRSTDTQYF. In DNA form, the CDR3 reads TGTGCCACCAGCCCCGGGAAGCGGAGCACAGATACGCAGTATTTT.

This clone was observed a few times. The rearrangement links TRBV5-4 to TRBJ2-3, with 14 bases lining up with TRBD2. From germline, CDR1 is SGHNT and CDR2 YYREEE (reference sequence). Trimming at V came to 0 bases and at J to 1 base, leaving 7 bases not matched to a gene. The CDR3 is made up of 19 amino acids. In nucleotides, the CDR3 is TGTGCCAGCAGCTTGGCGGGACTAGCGGGAGTAGGCGGCACAGATACGCAGTATTTT. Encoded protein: CASSLAGLAGVGGTDTQYF. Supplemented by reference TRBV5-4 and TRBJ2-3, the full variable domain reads ETGVTQSPTHLIKTRGQQVTLRCSSQSGHNTVSWYQQALGQGPQFIFQYYREEENGRGNFPPRFSGLQFPNYSSELNVNALELDDSALYLCASSLAGLAGVGGTDTQYFGPGTRLTVL.

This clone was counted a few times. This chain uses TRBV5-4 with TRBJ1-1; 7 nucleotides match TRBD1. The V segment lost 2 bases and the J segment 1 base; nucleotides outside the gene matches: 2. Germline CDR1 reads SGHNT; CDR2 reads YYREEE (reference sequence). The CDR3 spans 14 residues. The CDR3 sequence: CASSFNRGNTEAFF. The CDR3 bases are TGTGCCAGCAGCTTCAACAGGGGGAACACTGAAGCTTTCTTT.

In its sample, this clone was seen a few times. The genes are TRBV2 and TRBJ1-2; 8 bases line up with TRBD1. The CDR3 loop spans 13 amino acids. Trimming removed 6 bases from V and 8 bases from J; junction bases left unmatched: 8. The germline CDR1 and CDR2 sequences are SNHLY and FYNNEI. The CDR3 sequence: CASRDRVRTGYTF. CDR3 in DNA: TGTGCCAGCAGGGACAGGGTGCGGACCGGCTACACCTTC.

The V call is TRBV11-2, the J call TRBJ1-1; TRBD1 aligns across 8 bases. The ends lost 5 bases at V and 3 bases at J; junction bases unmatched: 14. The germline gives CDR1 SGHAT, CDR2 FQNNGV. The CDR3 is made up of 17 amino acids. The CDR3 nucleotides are TGTGCCAGCAGCCAACTCTACTCGACAGGGGAGGACACTGAAGCTTTCTTT. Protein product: CASSQLYSTGEDTEAFF. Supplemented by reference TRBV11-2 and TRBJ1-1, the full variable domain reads EAGVAQSPRYKIIEKRQSVAFWCNPISGHATLYWYQQILGQGPKLLIQFQNNGVVDDSQLPKDRFSAERLKGVDSTLKIQPAKLEDSAVYLCASSQLYSTGEDTEAFFGQGTRLTVV.

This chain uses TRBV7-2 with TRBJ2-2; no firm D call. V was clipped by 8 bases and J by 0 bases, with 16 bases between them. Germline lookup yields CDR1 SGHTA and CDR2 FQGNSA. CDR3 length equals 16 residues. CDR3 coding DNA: TGTGCCAGCTCTCGAATTAGAAGCGCGAACACCGGGGAGCTGTTTTTT. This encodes CASSRIRSANTGELFF.

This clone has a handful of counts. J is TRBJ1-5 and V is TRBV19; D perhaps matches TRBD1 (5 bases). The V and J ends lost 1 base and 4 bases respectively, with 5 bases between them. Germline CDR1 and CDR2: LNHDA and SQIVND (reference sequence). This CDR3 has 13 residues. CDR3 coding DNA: TGTGCCAGTAGTATAGGACAGAATCAGCCCCAGCATTTT. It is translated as CASSIGQNQPQHF.

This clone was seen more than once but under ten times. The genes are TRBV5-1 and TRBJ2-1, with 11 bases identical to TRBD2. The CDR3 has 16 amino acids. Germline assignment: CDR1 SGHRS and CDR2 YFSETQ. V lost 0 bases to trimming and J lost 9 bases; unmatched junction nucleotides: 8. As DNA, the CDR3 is TGCGCCAGCAGCTTGGATTTGCTAGCGGGAGGCAGTGAGCAGTTCTTC. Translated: CASSLDLLAGGSEQFF.

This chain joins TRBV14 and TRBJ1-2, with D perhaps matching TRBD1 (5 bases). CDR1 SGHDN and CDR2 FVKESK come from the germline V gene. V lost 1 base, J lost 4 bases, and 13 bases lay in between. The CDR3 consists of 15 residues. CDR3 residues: CASSQGRGNVYGYTF. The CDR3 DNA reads TGTGCCAGCAGCCAAGGGAGGGGCAATGTCTATGGCTACACCTTC.

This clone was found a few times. DNA of the CDR3: TGTGCCAGCAGTTGGACAGAAGATCGCACAGATACGCAGTATTTT. Its translation: CASSWTEDRTDTQYF. V gene TRBV5-6 combines with J gene TRBJ2-3, with D possibly TRBD1 on 6 matching bases. The ends were cut back, 5 bases at V and 1 base at J, with 14 bases in the middle. Germline loops: CDR1 SGHDT, CDR2 YYEEEE. This CDR3 region has 15 residues.

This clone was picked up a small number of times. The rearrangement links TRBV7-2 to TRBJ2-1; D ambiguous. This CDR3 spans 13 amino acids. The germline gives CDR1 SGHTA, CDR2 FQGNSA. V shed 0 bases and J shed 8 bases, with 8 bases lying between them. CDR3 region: CASSLAAEDEQFF. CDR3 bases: TGTGCCAGCAGCTTAGCGGCTGAGGATGAGCAGTTCTTC.

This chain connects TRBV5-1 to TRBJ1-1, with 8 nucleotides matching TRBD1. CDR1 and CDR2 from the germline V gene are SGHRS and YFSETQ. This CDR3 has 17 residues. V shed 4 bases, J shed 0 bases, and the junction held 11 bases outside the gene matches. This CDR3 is CASSNGQGRVLNTEAFF. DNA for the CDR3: TGCGCCAGCAGCAACGGACAGGGTAGGGTCTTGAACACTGAAGCTTTCTTT.

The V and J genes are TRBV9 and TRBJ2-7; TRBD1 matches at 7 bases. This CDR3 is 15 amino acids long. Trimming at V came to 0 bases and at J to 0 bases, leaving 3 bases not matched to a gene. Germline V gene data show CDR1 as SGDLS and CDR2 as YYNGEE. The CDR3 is CASSVGQGVSYEQYF. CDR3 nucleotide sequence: TGTGCCAGCAGCGTAGGCCAGGGGGTCTCCTACGAGCAGTACTTC. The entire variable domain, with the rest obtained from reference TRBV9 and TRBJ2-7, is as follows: DSGVTQTPKHLITATGQRVTLRCSPRSGDLSVYWYQQSLDQGLQFLIQYYNGEERAKGNILERFSAQQFPDLHSELNLSSLELGDSALYFCASSVGQGVSYEQYFGPGTRLTVT.

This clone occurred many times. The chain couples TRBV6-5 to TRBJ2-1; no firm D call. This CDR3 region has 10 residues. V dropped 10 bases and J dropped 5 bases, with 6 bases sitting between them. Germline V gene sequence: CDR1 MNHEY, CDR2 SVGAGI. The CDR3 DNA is TGTGCCATCGGTCACAATGAGCAGTTCTTC. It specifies CAIGHNEQFF.

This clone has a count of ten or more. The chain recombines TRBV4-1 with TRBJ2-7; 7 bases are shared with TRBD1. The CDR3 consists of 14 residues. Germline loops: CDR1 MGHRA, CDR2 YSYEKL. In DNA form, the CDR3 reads TGCGCAGAAGGGGGCATCCCATCGGGCTACGAGCAGTACTTC. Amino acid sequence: CAEGGIPSGYEQYF.

The CDR3 reads CASAGVKGEQFF. In nucleotides, the CDR3 is TGTGCCAGCGCGGGGGTAAAGGGTGAGCAGTTCTTC. The chain has TRBV5-4 and TRBJ2-1; 7 positions match TRBD2. The V gene end was trimmed by 7 bases and the J gene end by 9 bases; junction bases not matched to a gene: 7. CDR3 length: 12 amino acids. CDR1 and CDR2 from the germline V gene are SGHNT and YYREEE (reference sequence).

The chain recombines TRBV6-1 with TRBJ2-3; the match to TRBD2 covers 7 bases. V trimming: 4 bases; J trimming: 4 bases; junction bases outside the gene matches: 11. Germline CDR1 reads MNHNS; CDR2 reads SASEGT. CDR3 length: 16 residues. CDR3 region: CASSVMAGVHSDTQYF. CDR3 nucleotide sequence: TGTGCCAGCAGTGTCATGGCGGGAGTCCACTCAGATACGCAGTATTTT.

This CDR3 is CATSPNRGYYEQYF. Here the CDR3 DNA reads TGTGCCACCAGCCCGAACAGGGGATACTACGAGCAGTACTTC. This chain links TRBV15 with TRBJ2-5, with 7 bases fitting TRBD1. The DNA end is a closer match to TRBJ2-7, so the J assignment may be wrong. The CDR3 totals 14 residues. Germline assignment: CDR1 LNHNV and CDR2 YYDKDF (reference sequence).

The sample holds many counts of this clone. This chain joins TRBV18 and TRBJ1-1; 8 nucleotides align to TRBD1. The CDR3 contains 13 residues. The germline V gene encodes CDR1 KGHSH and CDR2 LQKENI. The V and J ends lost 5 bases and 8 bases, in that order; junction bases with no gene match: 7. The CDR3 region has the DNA TGTGCCAGCTCATCCTTGTGGGACAGGGAAGCTTTCTTT. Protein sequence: CASSSLWDREAFF.

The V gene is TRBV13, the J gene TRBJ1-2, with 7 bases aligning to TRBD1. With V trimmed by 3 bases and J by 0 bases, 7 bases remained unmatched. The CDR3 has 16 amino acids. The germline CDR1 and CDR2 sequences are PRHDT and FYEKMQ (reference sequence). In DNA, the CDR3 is TGTGCCAGCAGCTTCCGCAAGGGACAGACTAACTATGGCTACACCTTC. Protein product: CASSFRKGQTNYGYTF. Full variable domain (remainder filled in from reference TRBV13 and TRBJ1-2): AAGVIQSPRHLIKEKRETATLKCYPIPRHDTVYWYQQGPGQDPQFLISFYEKMQSDKGSIPDRFSAQQFSDYHSELNMSSLELGDSALYFCASSFRKGQTNYGYTFGSGTRLTVV.

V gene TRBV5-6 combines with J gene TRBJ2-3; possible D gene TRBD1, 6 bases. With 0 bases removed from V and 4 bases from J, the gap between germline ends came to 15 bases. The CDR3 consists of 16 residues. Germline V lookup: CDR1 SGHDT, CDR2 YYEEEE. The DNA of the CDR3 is TGTGCCAGCAGCTTGGAGGCAGGGGTAGGGGCAGATACGCAGTATTTT. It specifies CASSLEAGVGADTQYF.

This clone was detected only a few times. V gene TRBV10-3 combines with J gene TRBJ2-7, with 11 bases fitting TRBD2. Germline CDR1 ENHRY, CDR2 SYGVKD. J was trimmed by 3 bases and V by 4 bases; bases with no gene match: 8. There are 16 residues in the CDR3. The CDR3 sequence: CAISGRLAGRVYEQYF. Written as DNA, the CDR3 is TGTGCCATCAGTGGCCGACTAGCGGGAAGGGTCTACGAGCAGTACTTC.

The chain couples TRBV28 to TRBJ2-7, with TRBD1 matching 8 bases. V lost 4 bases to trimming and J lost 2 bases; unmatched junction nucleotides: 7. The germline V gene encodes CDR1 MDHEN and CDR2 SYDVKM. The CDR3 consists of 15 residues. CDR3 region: CASSWGDRSAYEQYF. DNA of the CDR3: TGTGCCAGCAGTTGGGGGGACAGGTCTGCCTACGAGCAGTACTTC.